This T cell receptor (beta chain) derives from a study of T cell responses to AZD1222 COVID-19 vaccine. The table came from immunoSEQ multiplex PCR; TCRdb's copy has only in-frame clones and leaves some out. This sample has around 190,000 clones; around 92% occur once, and the top ten carry roughly 1.4%. Remarks on this clone: Its antigen is not identified.

Germline assignment: CDR1 SGDLS and CDR2 YYNGEE. This CDR3 is 16 amino acids long. Trimming pared 3 bases from V and 2 bases from J, leaving 14 bases between. Overall study findings and caveats: Females outnumbered males among donors, who were mostly white British; clonal diversity was possibly underestimated. Close to half of all spike-specific TCRs reportedly target regions of the variants that are unmutated.

This sequence joins TRBV9 and TRBJ2-2; maybe TRBD2 (5 bases). The receptor was derived from an adult in good health. The source material was peripheral blood, sampled on day 0 of AZD1222 vaccination. Written as DNA, the CDR3 is TGTGCCAGCAGCGCGAAGAGCGGATTCAACACCGGGGAGCTGTTTTTT. Protein product: CASSAKSGFNTGELFF.